Listed below are T cell receptor beta chains from one sample, sequenced in a study of blood T cell repertoires in COVID-19. Clones were read by immunoSEQ multiplex PCR, and TCRdb kept only the in-frame ones, dropping some. The table shows roughly 240,000 clones, with approximately 82% occurring only once. The sequenced material came from peripheral blood. Receptors originate from a man aged 35 to 55 who had recovered from COVID-19. CDR3s include the opening cysteine and the closing phenylalanine or tryptophan. Fields, in order: V gene, clone size, J gene, D gene, CDR3 DNA, CDR3 protein. D genes are given only for firm matches. Only some rows state a clone size, as once, few, many or a class for expanded clones.

V: TRBV7-7; size: few; J: TRBJ2-2; D: TRBD1; DNA: TGTGCTAGCAGTCAAGACAGGGATACCGGGGAGCTGTTTTTT; CDR3: CASSQDRDTGELFF
V: TRBV6-4; size: -; J: TRBJ2-3; D: -; DNA: TGTGCCAGCAGTGAGGGGGGTCAAGCAGATACGCAGTATTTT; CDR3: CASSEGGQADTQYF
V: TRBV7-6; size: -; J: TRBJ2-6; D: -; DNA: TGTGCCAGCAGCTTACGCGCAGGGGCGAGCTCTGGGGCCAACGTCCTGACTTTC; CDR3: CASSLRAGASSGANVLTF
V: TRBV7-8; size: -; J: TRBJ2-5; D: TRBD2; DNA: TGTGCCAGCAGCAAAACCCCTCTAGCGGGAGTAAAAGAGACCCAGTACTTC; CDR3: CASSKTPLAGVKETQYF
V: TRBV5-4; size: -; J: TRBJ2-2; D: -; DNA: TGTGCCAGCAGCTTGAGTCGGGGTAATACCGGGGAGCTGTTTTTT; CDR3: CASSLSRGNTGELFF
V: TRBV7-8; size: -; J: TRBJ2-1; D: -; DNA: TGTGCCAGCAGCCAGGGAGGGGGGGACTACAATGAGCAGTTCTTC; CDR3: CASSQGGGDYNEQFF
V: TRBV6-1; size: -; J: TRBJ2-5; D: -; DNA: TGTGCCAGCAGTGAGAAAAAGGGGGGGGCAGGAGAGACCCAGTACTTC; CDR3: CASSEKKGGAGETQYF
V: TRBV5-1; size: -; J: TRBJ1-1; D: TRBD1; DNA: TGCGCCAGCAGCGGGACAGTGAACACTGAAGCTTTCTTT; CDR3: CASSGTVNTEAFF
V: TRBV2; size: -; J: TRBJ2-5; D: TRBD2; DNA: TGTGCCAGCAGTGAAGAACTAGCGGAGACCCAGTACTTC; CDR3: CASSEELAETQYF
V: TRBV5-4; size: once; J: TRBJ1-4; D: -; DNA: TGTGCCAGCAGCGCGTGGGGCCCTAATGAAAAACTGTTTTTT; CDR3: CASSAWGPNEKLFF
V: TRBV25-1; size: -; J: TRBJ2-7; D: -; DNA: TGTGCCAGCAGCCGAGACTCGTTCATATTCCAGCAGTACTTC; CDR3: CASSRDSFIFQQYF
V: TRBV19; size: once; J: TRBJ1-2; D: TRBD1; DNA: TGTGCCAGTAGTATAGGGCAGGGGGCAACGTATGGCTACACCTTC; CDR3: CASSIGQGATYGYTF
V: TRBV7-2; size: -; J: TRBJ2-1; D: -; DNA: TGTGCCAGCAGCTTAGGCGGAACAGGGTGGCAGTTCTTC; CDR3: CASSLGGTGWQFF
V: TRBV12-5; size: once; J: TRBJ2-3; D: -; DNA: TGTGCTAGTGGATCTTCCCGGGAAACGCAGTATTTT; CDR3: CASGSSRETQYF
V: TRBV29-1; size: -; J: TRBJ2-2; D: TRBD2; DNA: TGCAGCGTCACGAGCCGCGGGAGGGCAGGCGGGGAGCTGTTTTTT; CDR3: CSVTSRGRAGGELFF
V: TRBV5-5; size: -; J: TRBJ1-1; D: -; DNA: TGTGCCAGCCAGGAAAATCCAGACGGGGAGAACACTGAAGCTTTCTTT; CDR3: CASQENPDGENTEAFF
V: TRBV5-1; size: -; J: TRBJ1-2; D: -; DNA: TGCGCCAGCAGCTCAACGACCGGGGGGGAATATGGCTACACCTTC; CDR3: CASSSTTGGEYGYTF
V: TRBV3-1/TRBV3-2; size: once; J: TRBJ2-7; D: -; DNA: TGTGCCAGCAGCCTTGGAGTAGGAGCCCCGAAACAGTACTTC; CDR3: CASSLGVGAPKQYF
V: TRBV19; size: once; J: TRBJ1-4; D: -; DNA: TGTGCCAGTAAGAGGGCAGGAGAGGCAACTAATGAAAAACTGTTTTTT; CDR3: CASKRAGEATNEKLFF
V: TRBV7-9; size: -; J: TRBJ2-2; D: -; DNA: TGTGCCAGCAGCTCCGGGACGCTAAGCGGGACCGGGGAGCTGTTTTTT; CDR3: CASSSGTLSGTGELFF
V: TRBV9; size: -; J: TRBJ1-1; D: -; DNA: TGTGCCAGCAGCCCAATCAGGGGCGGCACTGAAGCTTTCTTT; CDR3: CASSPIRGGTEAFF
V: TRBV7-2; size: -; J: TRBJ2-7; D: TRBD2; DNA: TGTGCCAGCAGCGCAAGGACTAGCGGGGGGGCGAGCTACGAGCAGTACTTC; CDR3: CASSARTSGGASYEQYF
V: TRBV7-2; size: -; J: TRBJ2-7; D: TRBD2; DNA: TGTGCCAGCAGCTTAGGAGCGGGGGGCCACTACGAGCAGTACTTC; CDR3: CASSLGAGGHYEQYF
V: TRBV30; size: -; J: TRBJ2-1; D: -; DNA: TGTGCTTATTACGGGAATGAGCAGTTCTTC; CDR3: CAYYGNEQFF
V: TRBV6-5; size: -; J: TRBJ2-7; D: TRBD1; DNA: TGTGCCAGCAGTTCCCAACAGGGGAGCTACGAGCAGTACTTC; CDR3: CASSSQQGSYEQYF
V: TRBV9; size: -; J: TRBJ1-2; D: TRBD1; DNA: TGTGCCAGCAGTCAATACGACAGGGTGGATGGCTACACCTTC; CDR3: CASSQYDRVDGYTF
V: TRBV10-1; size: -; J: TRBJ1-3; D: -; DNA: TGCGCCAGCAGTGAGGACACTTCTGGAAACACCATATATTTT; CDR3: CASSEDTSGNTIYF
V: TRBV5-6; size: -; J: TRBJ2-7; D: -; DNA: TGTGCCAGCAGCTGGTCTCTATCACGGGGGATAACCTACGAGCAGTACTTC; CDR3: CASSWSLSRGITYEQYF
V: TRBV12-5; size: many; J: TRBJ2-7; D: -; DNA: TGTGCTAGTGGTTCCCCTTACGGGGCGGGATACGAGCAGTACTTC; CDR3: CASGSPYGAGYEQYF
V: TRBV19; size: -; J: TRBJ1-4; D: -; DNA: TGTGCCAGTGCCGGGGGGCTCTATGAAAAACTGTTTTTT; CDR3: CASAGGLYEKLFF
V: TRBV11-3; size: -; J: TRBJ1-3; D: TRBD1; DNA: TGTGCCAGCAGCACAGGGGGCTCCTCTGGAAACACCATATATTTT; CDR3: CASSTGGSSGNTIYF
V: TRBV19; size: -; J: TRBJ2-2; D: TRBD1; DNA: TGTGCCAGTAGTACAGACAGGGGGCTCCTTAGAAACACCGGGGAGCTGTTTTTT; CDR3: CASSTDRGLLRNTGELFF
V: TRBV28; size: once; J: TRBJ1-1; D: TRBD1; DNA: TGTGCCAGCAGTTCACCGGACAGGAATTCTGAAGCTTTCTTT; CDR3: CASSSPDRNSEAFF
V: TRBV29-1; size: -; J: TRBJ2-3; D: TRBD1; DNA: TGCAGCGTTGACCCCGGGACAGCATTGGATACGCAGTATTTT; CDR3: CSVDPGTALDTQYF
V: TRBV29-1; size: -; J: TRBJ2-5; D: TRBD1; DNA: TGCAGCGTTGAGATGACAGGGGGCTGGGAGACCCAGTACTTC; CDR3: CSVEMTGGWETQYF
V: TRBV12-5; size: -; J: TRBJ2-7; D: -; DNA: TGTGCTAGTGGTTTGGTACCAAACTACTCCTACGAGCAGTACTTC; CDR3: CASGLVPNYSYEQYF
V: TRBV19; size: -; J: TRBJ1-1; D: -; DNA: TGTGCCAGTAGTATAGTACCCGCCGGTTCGAACACTGAAGCTTTCTTT; CDR3: CASSIVPAGSNTEAFF
V: TRBV30; size: -; J: TRBJ2-1; D: TRBD2; DNA: TGTGCCTGGAGTAGGTTAGCGGGTTACAATGAGCAGTTCTTC; CDR3: CAWSRLAGYNEQFF
V: TRBV7-2; size: -; J: TRBJ2-3; D: -; DNA: TGTGCCAGCAGCTTACTAGGGGGAGGGCTGGGGGCAGATACGCAGTATTTT; CDR3: CASSLLGGGLGADTQYF
V: TRBV19; size: few; J: TRBJ2-1; D: TRBD2; DNA: TGTGCCAGTAGTATAGGGGCGGGGGGAGTTTACAATGAGCAGTTCTTC; CDR3: CASSIGAGGVYNEQFF
V: TRBV12-1; size: -; J: TRBJ2-6; D: -; DNA: TGTGCCAGCAGCTTGGAGACAGGGGTCCCCTCTGGGGCCAACGTCCTGACTTTC; CDR3: CASSLETGVPSGANVLTF
V: TRBV7-7; size: -; J: TRBJ2-2; D: -; DNA: TGTGCTATATCCGGGGGGAACACCGGGGAGCTGTTTTTT; CDR3: CAISGGNTGELFF
V: TRBV5-6; size: medium-sized; J: TRBJ1-2; D: TRBD1; DNA: TGTGCCAGCAGCTTGGTAGGGACAGGGGCGCCTATGGGCTATGGCTACACCTTC; CDR3: CASSLVGTGAPMGYGYTF
V: TRBV7-8; size: -; J: TRBJ1-2; D: TRBD1; DNA: TGTGCCAGCAGTCAAACAGGGGACTCCTATGGCTACACCTTC; CDR3: CASSQTGDSYGYTF
V: TRBV30; size: -; J: TRBJ1-4; D: -; DNA: TGTGCCTGGAGTGTAGGTTTGGGGGCGGCTAATGAAAAACTGTTTTTT; CDR3: CAWSVGLGAANEKLFF
V: TRBV9; size: once; J: TRBJ1-1; D: TRBD1; DNA: TGTGCCAGCAGCGTGACAGGGGTGGGCACTGAAGCTTTCTTT; CDR3: CASSVTGVGTEAFF
V: TRBV5-8; size: -; J: TRBJ2-1; D: -; DNA: TGTGCCAGCAGCCCCGAGTTCCTATCTAATGAGCAGTTCTTC; CDR3: CASSPEFLSNEQFF
V: TRBV2; size: -; J: TRBJ1-6; D: -; DNA: TGTGCCAGCGTCAGGGAGGCTAATTCACCCCTCCACTTT; CDR3: CASVREANSPLHF
V: TRBV6-4; size: -; J: TRBJ1-6; D: -; DNA: TGTGCCAGCAGTGCTACCTCCTATAATTCACCCCTCCACTTT; CDR3: CASSATSYNSPLHF
V: TRBV18; size: -; J: TRBJ1-2; D: TRBD1; DNA: TGTGCCAGCGGGACAAGGGGGCAAGGGTATGGCTACACCTTC; CDR3: CASGTRGQGYGYTF
V: TRBV27; size: -; J: TRBJ1-6; D: -; DNA: TGTGCCAGCAGTCCTCGAGGGGGAGGGTCCTATAATTCACCCCTCCACTTT; CDR3: CASSPRGGGSYNSPLHF
V: TRBV7-2; size: -; J: TRBJ1-2; D: -; DNA: TGTGCCAGCAGCCACCAATACGGCTATGGCTACACCTTC; CDR3: CASSHQYGYGYTF
V: TRBV10-3; size: few; J: TRBJ2-3; D: TRBD2; DNA: TGTGCCATCAGTGAGTCGAGTTCCCTAGCGGGGAGGGCAGATACGCAGTATTTT; CDR3: CAISESSSLAGRADTQYF
V: TRBV19; size: -; J: TRBJ2-3; D: -; DNA: TGTGCCAGCGGCCTAGGGGACATCCGAGCAGATACGCAGTATTTT; CDR3: CASGLGDIRADTQYF
V: TRBV19; size: -; J: TRBJ2-7; D: TRBD2; DNA: TGTGCCAGTGGGGAAAGACTAGCGGGGGGCGCCTACGAGCAGTACTTC; CDR3: CASGERLAGGAYEQYF
V: TRBV18; size: -; J: TRBJ2-1; D: -; DNA: TGTGCCAGCTCACCTTATTCTGGGGAAGGGGGCTCCTACAATGAGCAGTTCTTC; CDR3: CASSPYSGEGGSYNEQFF
V: TRBV7-6; size: -; J: TRBJ2-7; D: TRBD1; DNA: TGTGCCAGCAGCTTAGACGGACAGGGCCGCGAGCAGTACTTC; CDR3: CASSLDGQGREQYF
V: TRBV7-2; size: -; J: TRBJ1-1; D: -; DNA: TGTGCCAGCGGGCCATACACTGAAGCTTTCTTT; CDR3: CASGPYTEAFF
V: TRBV11-3; size: -; J: TRBJ2-7; D: -; DNA: TGTGCCACCCAAGGGGCCGGGTACGAGCAGTACTTC; CDR3: CATQGAGYEQYF
V: TRBV9; size: -; J: TRBJ2-1; D: TRBD2; DNA: TGTGCCAGCAGCGCCGGGACTAGCGGGAGCTACAATGAGCAGTTCTTC; CDR3: CASSAGTSGSYNEQFF